Shown below are 20 T cell receptor beta chains from a single sample sequenced in a study of vaccination and CD4 T cells after COVID-19. No cognate antigen is known for these TCRs. Regarding treatment: roughly 10-day PBMC culture with coronavirus spike peptide pools or control peptides (ViraFEST assay). According to the study, CD4+ T cells from the unexposed donor were gathered ahead of the COVID-19 pandemic (2011-2018). At the Johns Hopkins FTIC core, DNA taken from cultured CD4+ T cells was sequenced by way of the Oncomine TCR Beta short-read assay. TCRdb re-analysed the PCR reads in MiXCR, keeping a single row per CDR3 protein. The repertoire holds 7,000 or so distinct CDR3 sequences, with about 38% as singletons. The source material was CD4+ T cells from blood, cultured in vitro. The receptors shown here come from a human donor in good health.

This clonotype was observed a few times. The chain uses TRBV6-5 and TRBJ1-1, with no clear D. V was cut by 0 bases and J by 0 bases, with 8 bases left in between. Germline CDR1 is MNHEY and CDR2 is SVGAGI. CDR3 size: 15 residues. CDR3 protein: CASSYSKPLNTEAFF. Here the CDR3 DNA reads TGTGCCAGCAGTTACTCGAAACCGTTGAACACTGAAGCTTTCTTT.

This sequence joins TRBV20-1 and TRBJ1-5, with D unresolved. The CDR3 covers 14 residues. Between the trimmed V and J ends, which lost 6 bases and 3 bases, there was a span of 15 bases. Germline-derived CDR1 and CDR2 are DFQATT and SNEGSKA (reference sequence). The CDR3 region is CSASRGVDNQPQHF. The CDR3 region has the DNA TGCAGTGCGAGCCGGGGTGTCGACAATCAGCCCCAGCATTTT.

The chain carries TRBV6-1 and TRBJ2-3; D is perhaps TRBD2 (7 bases). CDR1 and CDR2 from the germline V gene are MNHNS and SASEGT. This CDR3 has 17 amino acids. V shed 6 bases and J shed 6 bases, with 25 bases lying between them. The CDR3 sequence: CASSLRGAGYSTDTQYF. The CDR3 nucleotides read TGTGCCAGCAGCCTACGGGGGGCGGGATATAGTACGGATACGCAGTATTTT.

This clonotype was seen only a few times. V and J are TRBV6-5 and TRBJ1-3; 7 positions agree with TRBD1. With 0 bases clipped from V and 1 base from J, the junction kept 0 bases outside the gene matches. The CDR3 runs 15 residues. The V gene's germline CDR1 is MNHEY and CDR2 SVGAGI. Written as DNA, the CDR3 is TGTGCCAGCAGTTACTCGACAGGGTCTGGAAACACCATATATTTT. Translating gives CASSYSTGSGNTIYF.

The chain combines TRBV27 with TRBJ2-2; D ambiguous. The CDR3 is made up of 13 amino acids. The germline V and J ends were trimmed by 1 base and 7 bases, with 7 bases remaining between them. Germline V gives CDR1 MNHEY, CDR2 SMNVEV (reference sequence). CDR3 nucleotides: TGTGCCAGCAGTTTATTAGGGATCGGGGAGCTGTTTTTT. As protein: CASSLLGIGELFF.

The rearrangement joins TRBV24-1 to TRBJ1-2; D remains ambiguous. V was shortened by 9 bases and J by 0 bases, with 10 bases between the two germline ends. CDR1 is KGHDR, CDR2 SFDVKD, per germline. The CDR3 extends over 13 amino acids. The CDR3 protein is CATSRGANYGYTF. The CDR3 coding sequence is TGTGCCACCTCGCGAGGAGCTAACTATGGCTACACCTTC.

The V and J genes are TRBV27 and TRBJ2-1; D uncertain. Between the trimmed V and J ends, which lost 3 bases and 9 bases, there was a span of 12 bases. The germline V gene encodes CDR1 MNHEY and CDR2 SMNVEV (reference sequence). The CDR3 runs 13 residues. The CDR3 sequence: CASSFGRTAEQFF. The CDR3, as DNA: TGTGCCAGCAGTTTCGGACGCACGGCTGAGCAGTTCTTC.

The rearrangement links TRBV5-6 to TRBJ1-1; D possibly corresponds to TRBD1 (5 bases). Germline CDR1 is SGHDT and CDR2 is YYEEEE. The CDR3 is 15 residues long. Deletions cut 3 bases from V and 5 bases from J, with 17 bases between. The CDR3 DNA reads as TGTGCCAGCAGCTCCCCTCACAAGGGGCGTACTGAAGCTTTCTTT. Its translation: CASSSPHKGRTEAFF. Full variable domain (outside the CDR3, taken from reference TRBV5-6 and TRBJ1-1): DAGVTQSPTHLIKTRGQQVTLRCSPKSGHDTVSWYQQALGQGPQFIFQYYEEEERQRGNFPDRFSGHQFPNYSSELNVNALLLGDSALYLCASSSPHKGRTEAFFGQGTRLTVV.

The sample holds a few counts of this clonotype. The chain recombines TRBV19 with TRBJ2-5, with D hard to call. V was pared by 3 bases and J by 5 bases, with 10 bases between. CDR3 length: 13 residues. In germline, CDR1 is LNHDA, CDR2 SQIVND (reference sequence). The CDR3 loop reads CASSMRLWETQYF. The DNA of the CDR3 is TGTGCCAGTAGTATGAGACTTTGGGAGACCCAGTACTTC. The full variable domain, its missing parts supplied by reference TRBV19 and TRBJ2-5, is DGGITQSPKYLFRKEGQNVTLSCEQNLNHDAMYWYRQDPGQGLRLIYYSQIVNDFQKGDIAEGYSVSREKKESFPLTVTSAQKNPTAFYLCASSMRLWETQYFGPGTRLLVL.

CDR3 in amino acids: CASSLAALGGGDQYF. CDR3 coding DNA: TGTGCCAGCAGTTTAGCCGCGCTCGGGGGGGGCGACCAGTACTTC. V usage is TRBV12-3 or TRBV12-4 and J usage is TRBJ2-5, with 8 bases identical to TRBD2. The junction had 10 bases not matched to a gene; V was cut back by 0 bases and J by 10 bases. The CDR3 is 15 residues long.

This chain uses TRBV6-1 with TRBJ2-6, with 12 bases aligning to TRBD1. Germline lookup yields CDR1 MNHNS and CDR2 SASEGT. V lost 6 bases to trimming and J lost 2 bases; unmatched junction nucleotides: 5. The CDR3 sequence is 17 residues long. CDR3 in amino acids: CASRPGQGATGANVLTF. The CDR3, as DNA: TGTGCCAGCAGGCCGGGACAGGGGGCAACTGGGGCCAACGTCCTGACTTTC.

This rearrangement joins TRBV5-1 to TRBJ1-1; D is possibly TRBD1 (5 bases). Germline CDR1 and CDR2: SGHRS and YFSETQ. V was shortened by 0 bases and J by 3 bases, with 15 bases between the two germline ends. The CDR3 consists of 16 residues. CDR3 residues: CASSLALAGDHTEAFF. The CDR3 region has the DNA TGCGCCAGCAGCTTGGCCTTGGCGGGGGACCACACTGAAGCTTTCTTT.

This clonotype has just a few counts. This chain joins TRBV12-3 or TRBV12-4 and TRBJ1-2, with D possibly being TRBD1 (6 bases). V was clipped by 3 bases and J by 2 bases, with 13 bases between them. There are 15 residues in the CDR3. The CDR3 coding sequence is TGTGCCAGCAGTTTTTCCGGGGGCCGAAACTATGGCTACACCTTC. It encodes CASSFSGGRNYGYTF.

This rearrangement joins TRBV20-1 to TRBJ2-2; a weak D match, TRBD2 (5 bases). Germline loops: CDR1 DFQATT, CDR2 SNEGSKA (reference sequence). V was shortened by 6 bases and J by 3 bases, with 17 bases between the two germline ends. The CDR3 spans 15 residues. CDR3 amino acids: CSAKDPSLDTGELFF. The CDR3 nucleotides are TGCAGTGCAAAGGACCCTAGCTTGGACACCGGGGAGCTGTTTTTT.

The J gene is TRBJ1-1, the V gene TRBV4-2; TRBD1 is a possible D gene (6 bases). The V gene's germline CDR1 is LGHNA and CDR2 YNFKEQ. Deletions cut 3 bases from V and 10 bases from J, with 21 bases between. The CDR3 is 15 residues long. CDR3 in DNA: TGTGCCAGCAGCCACCGTCAGACCGGGGACAAAGCAGCTTTCTTT. It translates to CASSHRQTGDKAAFF.

This chain links TRBV20-1 with TRBJ1-1, with D perhaps TRBD1 (5 bases). The CDR3 length is 13 residues. V dropped 7 bases and J dropped 2 bases, with 14 bases sitting between them. Germline V CDR1 and CDR2: DFQATT, SNEGSKA (reference sequence). This CDR3 reads CSVTGTDNTEAFF. In nucleotides, the CDR3 is TGCAGTGTTACCGGGACGGACAACACTGAAGCTTTCTTT.

The chain carries TRBV7-9 and TRBJ1-2; tentatively, D is TRBD1 (6 bases). The CDR3 loop spans 16 amino acids. Germline CDR1 SEHNR, CDR2 FQNEAQ (reference sequence). V was pared by 3 bases and J by 8 bases, with 22 bases between. The DNA of the CDR3 is TGTGCCAGCAGCTTTAGTGATTGGACAGTTTTCGAGGGCTACACCTTC. This encodes CASSFSDWTVFEGYTF.

V and J are TRBV20-1 and TRBJ1-4, with D possibly matching TRBD1 (5 bases). Per the germline V gene, CDR1 is DFQATT and CDR2 is SNEGSKA (reference sequence). The CDR3 runs to 14 residues. Trimming removed 4 bases from V and 6 bases from J, with 15 bases in between. The CDR3 reads CSANPLMGHEKLFF. DNA for the CDR3: TGCAGTGCTAACCCCTTAATGGGACATGAAAAACTGTTTTTT.

This chain connects TRBV10-3 to TRBJ2-2; D not resolved. CDR1 is ENHRY, CDR2 SYGVKD, per germline. Trimming took off 7 bases at V and 1 base at J, with 13 bases between the two ends. There are 15 residues in the CDR3. The CDR3 DNA reads as TGTGCCATCATCGACGAGGAAGAGAACACCGGGGAGCTGTTTTTT. Amino acid sequence: CAIIDEEENTGELFF.

The chain couples TRBV6-1 to TRBJ1-1, with TRBD1 matching over 11 bases. The V gene's germline CDR1 is MNHNS and CDR2 SASEGT. Trimming at V came to 11 bases and at J to 4 bases, leaving 6 bases not matched to a gene. The CDR3 has 13 amino acids. The CDR3 DNA sequence: TGTGCCCGGACCGGGACAGGGGGCACTGAAGCTTTCTTT. It codes for CARTGTGGTEAFF.